The 11 T cell receptor beta chains presented below share a single source sample, sequenced in a study of T cell changes during pregnancy in multiple sclerosis. Clones were read by immunoSEQ multiplex PCR, and TCRdb kept only the in-frame ones, dropping some. Altogether around 50,000 clones are present, 92% being singletons, with the ten largest covering 0.61%. Material: CD4+ T cells from peripheral blood mononuclear cells, obtained after pregnancy. These TCRs come from a female donor in good health, enrolled as a control in a pregnancy study.

The rearrangement uses TRBV2 and TRBJ2-2; 9 bases match TRBD1. This CDR3 spans 14 amino acids. The germline CDR1 and CDR2 sequences are SNHLY and FYNNEI. V gave up 6 bases and J gave up 6 bases; unmatched junction bases: 5. CDR3 region: CASRGQGTAGELFF. The CDR3 DNA is TGTGCCAGCAGGGGACAGGGAACGGCCGGGGAGCTGTTTTTT.

The rearrangement uses TRBV7-6 and TRBJ1-3; D uncertain. Per germline, CDR1 SGHVS and CDR2 FNYEAQ. Deletions cut 0 bases from V and 6 bases from J, with 9 bases between. This CDR3 is 14 amino acids long. The CDR3 nucleotides are TGTGCCAGCAGCTTAGCGTCCGGGAAAAACACCATATATTTT. Amino acid sequence: CASSLASGKNTIYF.

The chain combines TRBV15 with TRBJ2-2, with TRBD1 matching 7 bases. This CDR3 has 15 residues. CDR1 and CDR2 (germline): LNHNV, YYDKDF (reference sequence). Unmatched junction bases numbered 5, after V lost 3 bases and J lost 4 bases. The CDR3 is CATSRPTGTTGELFF. The DNA for the CDR3 is TGTGCCACCAGCAGGCCGACAGGGACCACCGGGGAGCTGTTTTTT.

This chain links TRBV11-2 with TRBJ2-5; TRBD1 might be the D (5 bases). Germline CDR1 and CDR2: SGHAT and FQNNGV. The CDR3 has 16 residues. V lost 4 bases to trimming and J lost 5 bases, with 20 bases between them. The CDR3 region is CASSSFGREKAETQYF. In DNA, the CDR3 is TGTGCCAGCAGCTCCTTCGGCAGGGAAAAAGCGGAGACCCAGTACTTC. The whole variable domain, remainder taken from reference TRBV11-2 and TRBJ2-5, is EAGVAQSPRYKIIEKRQSVAFWCNPISGHATLYWYQQILGQGPKLLIQFQNNGVVDDSQLPKDRFSAERLKGVDSTLKIQPAKLEDSAVYLCASSSFGREKAETQYFGPGTRLLVL.

With respect to this clone: Other DNA sequences in the sample encode the same CDR3. The chain is built from TRBV7-8 and TRBJ2-2, with D perhaps matching TRBD2 (6 bases). From germline, CDR1 is SGHVS and CDR2 FQNEAQ. The V end was cut by 5 bases, the J end by 8 bases, with 18 bases between. The CDR3 length is 15 residues. CDR3 region: CASSARLEVMGELFF. DNA for the CDR3: TGTGCCAGCAGCGCCAGACTAGAAGTGATGGGGGAGCTGTTTTTT.

J is TRBJ1-4 and V is TRBV4-1; D gene ambiguous. V lost 1 base to trimming and J lost 7 bases, with 4 bases between them. CDR1 is MGHRA and CDR2 is YSYEKL in the germline V gene. This CDR3 has 12 amino acids. CDR3 region: CASSQAGEKLFF. For the CDR3, the DNA is TGCGCCAGCAGCCAAGCCGGTGAAAAACTGTTTTTT.

This chain links TRBV4-2 with TRBJ2-1, with TRBD2 as a possible D gene (5 bases). The CDR3 sequence is 14 residues long. Between the trimmed V and J ends, which lost 4 bases and 0 bases, there was a span of 7 bases. Germline values: CDR1 LGHNA, CDR2 YNFKEQ. The chain's CDR3 is CASSPGSSYNEQFF. The CDR3 coding sequence is TGTGCCAGCAGCCCGGGAAGCTCCTACAATGAGCAGTTCTTC.

The CDR3 nucleotides are TGTGCCAGCAGTTCCCTAGCGGGGGGGCAAGAGACCCAGTACTTC. Translation: CASSSLAGGQETQYF. This chain links TRBV6-5 with TRBJ2-5, with 12 bases lining up with TRBD2. The V gene end was trimmed by 4 bases and the J gene end by 2 bases; junction bases not matched to a gene: 2. This CDR3 has 15 residues. CDR1 and CDR2 (germline): MNHEY, SVGAGI.

V gene TRBV30 combines with J gene TRBJ2-5; 8 nucleotides agree with TRBD1. The CDR3 is 14 residues long. V gave up 5 bases and J gave up 3 bases; unmatched junction bases: 8. The germline V gene has CDR1 GTSNPN and CDR2 SVGIG (reference sequence). The CDR3 DNA sequence: TGTGCCTGGTTGACGGGACAGGAGAAAGAGACCCAGTACTTC. Its translation is CAWLTGQEKETQYF.

This clone was seen a single time. The gene calls are TRBV29-1 and TRBJ2-2; 15 bases align to TRBD2. The germline gives CDR1 SQVTM, CDR2 ANQGSEA. The V gene end was trimmed by 6 bases and the J gene end by 2 bases; junction bases not matched to a gene: 10. The CDR3 totals 18 residues. In DNA form, the CDR3 reads TGCAGCGTCAGAACGGGACTAGCGGGGGGTGTTAACACCGGGGAGCTGTTTTTT. It is translated as CSVRTGLAGGVNTGELFF.

This chain uses TRBV4-1 with TRBJ1-6; weak D call: TRBD1 (5 bases). Germline V gives CDR1 MGHRA, CDR2 YSYEKL. The V gene lost 5 bases and the J gene lost 9 bases, with 17 bases spanning the gap. The CDR3 contains 15 residues. The CDR3 bases are TGCGCCAGCAGCGTAGAGCGGGGGTTTGGTTCACCCCTCCACTTT. It translates to CASSVERGFGSPLHF.